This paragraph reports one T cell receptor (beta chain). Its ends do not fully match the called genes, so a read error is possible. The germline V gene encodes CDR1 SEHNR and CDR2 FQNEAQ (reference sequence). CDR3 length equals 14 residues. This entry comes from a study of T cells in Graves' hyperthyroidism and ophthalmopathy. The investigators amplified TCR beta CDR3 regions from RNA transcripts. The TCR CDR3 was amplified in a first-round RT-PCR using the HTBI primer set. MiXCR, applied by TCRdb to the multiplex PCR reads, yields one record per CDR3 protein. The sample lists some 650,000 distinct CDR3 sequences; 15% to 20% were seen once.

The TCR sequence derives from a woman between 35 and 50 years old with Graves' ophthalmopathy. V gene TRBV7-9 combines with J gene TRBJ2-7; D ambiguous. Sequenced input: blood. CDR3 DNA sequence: TGTGCCAGCGGCTTAGTGAAGGACTCCTACGAGCAGTACTTC. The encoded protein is CASGLVKDSYEQYF. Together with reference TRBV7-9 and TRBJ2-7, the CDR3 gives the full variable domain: DTGVSQNPRHKITKRGQNVTFRCDPISEHNRLYWYRQTLGQGPEFLTYFQNEAQLEKSRLLSDRFSAERPKGSFSTLEIQRTEQGDSAMYLCASGLVKDSYEQYFGPGTRLTVT.